A selection of T cell receptor beta chains follows, all from one sample in a study of regulatory T cells in long-lasting Graves disease. MiXCR, applied by TCRdb to the multiplex PCR reads, yields one record per CDR3 protein. The sample lists 420,000 or so distinct CDR3 sequences, around 24% occurring once. The specimen was peripheral blood mononuclear cells (PBMCs), collected when the disease was refractory, from a patient treated with antithyroid drugs. The receptor source for this set is a female donor with Graves disease. CDR3s include the opening cysteine and the closing phenylalanine or tryptophan. Each record gives: CDR3 length, V gene, CDR3 protein.

len: 17
v_gene: TRBV4-2
CDR3aa: CASSQSRDGKKNQPQHF

len: 13
v_gene: TRBV27
CDR3aa: CASSFPWTREQYF

len: 15
v_gene: TRBV12-3/TRBV12-4
CDR3aa: CASNRLAGGADTQYF

len: 14
v_gene: TRBV5-5
CDR3aa: CASTLRVPISIQYF

len: 14
v_gene: TRBV5-4
CDR3aa: CASSSDRNDEKLFF

len: 14
v_gene: TRBV7-2
CDR3aa: CASSLGDRVYEQYF

len: 13
v_gene: TRBV24-1
CDR3aa: CATSDYLGDEQYF

len: 15
v_gene: TRBV28
CDR3aa: CASSSPGTGPYEQYF

len: 11
v_gene: TRBV20-1
CDR3aa: CSAGLGDGYTF

len: 19
v_gene: TRBV6-5
CDR3aa: CASSYTGTSGRNYPYEQYF

len: 13
v_gene: TRBV2
CDR3aa: CASSEVEAKGYTF

len: 13
v_gene: TRBV29-1
CDR3aa: CSVARTGGETQYF